This T cell receptor (beta chain) appears in the sequencing data of a study of CD8 T cells in Susac syndrome. The study's findings and limits: Individuals included in the TCR sequencing and HLA analysis were acknowledged by the study to be relatively few in number.

For this clonotype: What it binds is unknown.

Random hexamers primed reverse transcription of 0.5 to 1 ug RNA. Coverage of TCR beta CDR3 amplification by immunoSEQ multiplex PCR extended to 54 Vbeta and 13 Jbeta. MiXCR, applied by TCRdb to the immunoSEQ multiplex PCR reads, yields one record per CDR3 protein. The sample lists around 140,000 distinct CDR3 sequences, 85% to 95% seen once, with over 0.09% in the top ten. The length of the CDR3 is 13 residues. Germline CDR1 and CDR2: MNHEY and SVGEGT. V dropped 10 bases and J dropped 4; count of bases not matched to a gene: 5. The study sequenced TCR beta in blood CD8+ and CD4+ T cells. TEMRA cells were FACS-enriched, with CD8+ and CD4+ T cells isolated negatively.

The source of this sequence is a human donor with multiple sclerosis. The gene calls are TRBV6-2 or TRBV6-3 and TRBJ2-3; 10 nucleotides agree with TRBD1. The sequenced sample consisted of CD4+ T cells from PBMCs. The CDR3, as DNA: TGTGCCACCCGGACAGGGGGGTCAGATACGCAGTATTTT. It translates to CATRTGGSDTQYF.